Listed here are 17 T cell receptor beta chains from one sample, sequenced in a study of long-term antiretroviral therapy in people with HIV. They ran version v3.0 of the immunoSEQ assay at survey level. Libraries were prepared by immunoSEQ multiplex PCR; TCRdb keeps only in-frame clonotypes and omits some of them. The profile shows 24,000 or so clones, roughly 78% of them singletons. Sample: unsorted PBMCs, taken 1.2 years after starting antiretroviral therapy. These TCRs come from a woman in her forties with HIV.

The V and J genes are TRBV7-9 and TRBJ2-3, with 10 bases that match TRBD1. Trimming at V came to 5 bases and at J to 2 bases, leaving 10 bases not matched to a gene. Germline CDR1 is SEHNR and CDR2 is FQNEAQ (reference sequence). The CDR3 spans 17 residues. CDR3 in DNA: TGTGCCAGCAGCCCTCGCGGGACAGGGGATGTCACAGATACGCAGTATTTT. This encodes CASSPRGTGDVTDTQYF.

The rearrangement links TRBV2 to TRBJ1-1, with D perhaps TRBD1 (6 bases). CDR1 and CDR2 from the germline V gene are SNHLY and FYNNEI. The V end was cut by 10 bases, the J end by 0 bases, with 15 bases between. CDR3 size: 14 residues. DNA of the CDR3: TGTGCCACCCCCAGGGGAAGCATGAACACTGAAGCTTTCTTT. Protein product: CATPRGSMNTEAFF.

The gene calls are TRBV25-1 and TRBJ1-1; 9 nucleotides agree with TRBD1. Trimming at V came to 7 bases and at J to 3 bases, leaving 6 bases not matched to a gene. This CDR3 region has 14 residues. CDR1 is MGHDK and CDR2 is SYGVNS in the germline V gene. CDR3 region: CASTGTGYDTEAFF. The CDR3 DNA follows: TGTGCCAGCACGGGGACAGGGTATGACACTGAAGCTTTCTTT.

The chain couples TRBV21-1 to TRBJ1-4; the table's D call of TRBD1 was not tested on the DNA. TRBV21-1 is a pseudogene locus. This CDR3 comprises 15 residues. CDR3 in DNA: TGTGCCAGCAGCCCGAGGACAGGCAGAAATGAAAAACTGTTTTTT. Residues: CASSPRTGRNEKLFF.

The gene calls are TRBV7-9 and TRBJ2-1; D remains unclear. The ends were cut back, 2 bases at V and 9 bases at J, with 11 bases in the middle. The CDR3 length is 13 residues. Germline loops: CDR1 SEHNR, CDR2 FQNEAQ (reference sequence). This chain's CDR3 is CASSLPEAVEQFF. The CDR3 coding sequence is TGTGCCAGCAGCTTACCTGAAGCTGTTGAGCAGTTCTTC.

The chain recombines TRBV10-2 with TRBJ1-2; D is undetermined. V lost 3 bases, J lost 5 bases, and 16 bases lay in between. Per germline, CDR1 WSHSY and CDR2 SAAADI. This CDR3 comprises 15 residues. In DNA form, the CDR3 reads TGCGCCAGCAGTGATGCCCGGAACCCTCTATATGGCTACACCTTC. Translation gives CASSDARNPLYGYTF.

This clone was seen once. The chain employs TRBV18 and TRBJ2-7; TRBD1 agrees at 8 bases. From germline, CDR1 is KGHSH and CDR2 LQKENI. The ends lost 0 bases at V and 6 bases at J; junction bases unmatched: 7. The CDR3 contains 15 residues. In nucleotides, the CDR3 is TGTGCCAGCTCACCACCGACTCAGGGGGCTGGCGAGCAGTACTTC. Translated: CASSPPTQGAGEQYF.

This rearrangement joins TRBV10-2 to TRBJ2-7, with 7 bases fitting TRBD1. The CDR3 extends over 12 amino acids. V was clipped by 7 bases and J by 3 bases; unmatched bases: 3. Germline values: CDR1 WSHSY, CDR2 SAAADI. DNA for the CDR3: TGCGCCAGCACACAGGGGAACTACGAGCAGTACTTC. It specifies CASTQGNYEQYF.

The V call is TRBV29-1, the J call TRBJ1-2; no definite D call. CDR1 is SQVTM and CDR2 is ANQGSEA in the germline V gene. Trimming shortened V by 5 bases and J by 2 bases, and 6 bases separated the two germline ends. This CDR3 contains 11 residues. The CDR3 loop reads CSVLDNYGYTF. For the CDR3, the DNA is TGCAGCGTTCTCGACAACTATGGCTACACCTTC.

The rearrangement uses TRBV19 and TRBJ1-5; 7 positions match TRBD1. The J segment lost 2 bases and the V segment lost 6 bases, leaving 10 bases of the junction unmatched. CDR3 size: 16 residues. Germline V CDR1 and CDR2: LNHDA, SQIVND (reference sequence). As DNA, the CDR3 is TGTGCCAGTAGCCTTTACCGGACAGGCGGCAATCAGCCCCAGCATTTT. Its protein is CASSLYRTGGNQPQHF. The whole variable domain, remainder taken from reference TRBV19 and TRBJ1-5, is DGGITQSPKYLFRKEGQNVTLSCEQNLNHDAMYWYRQDPGQGLRLIYYSQIVNDFQKGDIAEGYSVSREKKESFPLTVTSAQKNPTAFYLCASSLYRTGGNQPQHFGDGTRLSIL.

This chain links TRBV6-1 with TRBJ1-2; the D is unclear. CDR3 length: 14 residues. V shed 0 bases and J shed 8 bases, with 13 bases lying between them. In germline, CDR1 is MNHNS, CDR2 SASEGT. The CDR3 DNA sequence: TGTGCCAGCAGTGAAGCTGTCCTGCGTGGAGGCTACACCTTC. It is translated as CASSEAVLRGGYTF.

This chain uses TRBV7-9 with TRBJ1-3; the D gene is possibly TRBD1 (6 bases). CDR1 is SEHNR and CDR2 is FQNEAQ in the germline V gene (reference sequence). The CDR3 length is 16 residues. The V and J ends lost 5 bases and 0 bases respectively, with 14 bases between them. This CDR3 is CASSNIGGPSGNTIYF. CDR3 DNA: TGTGCCAGCAGCAATATTGGGGGGCCCTCTGGAAACACCATATATTTT.

This rearrangement joins TRBV30 to TRBJ1-1; no clear D gene. The V gene lost 4 bases and the J gene lost 2 bases, with 11 bases spanning the gap. Germline V gene data show CDR1 as GTSNPN and CDR2 as SVGIG (reference sequence). The CDR3 runs 13 residues. The CDR3 reads CAWNREGNTEAFF. The CDR3 nucleotides are TGTGCCTGGAACAGAGAAGGAAACACTGAAGCTTTCTTT.

This clone was seen a single time. This chain connects TRBV6-5 to TRBJ2-3; possibly TRBD2 for D (5 bases). The CDR3 runs to 14 residues. The V and J ends lost 4 bases and 6 bases respectively, with 14 bases between them. Germline V gene sequence: CDR1 MNHEY, CDR2 SVGAGI. The CDR3 region is CASSFTTPGDTQYF. DNA for the CDR3: TGTGCCAGCAGTTTCACTACCCCGGGGGATACGCAGTATTTT.

The chain has TRBV27 and TRBJ2-3; the D gene is possibly TRBD1 (5 bases). Germline CDR1 reads MNHEY; CDR2 reads SMNVEV (reference sequence). V was clipped by 6 bases and J by 2 bases, with 12 bases between them. The CDR3 has 14 amino acids. CDR3 region: CASRVGQFTDTQYF. CDR3 in DNA: TGTGCCAGCAGGGTTGGACAATTCACAGATACGCAGTATTTT.

The V gene is TRBV5-1, the J gene TRBJ2-3; TRBD1 is a possible D gene (5 bases). Germline V gene lookup returns CDR1 SGHRS and CDR2 YFSETQ. V shed 3 bases and J shed 5 bases, with 10 bases lying between them. This CDR3 is built from 13 residues. The CDR3 DNA is TGCGCCAGCAGCTCCCAGGGTGGAGATACGCAGTATTTT. This encodes CASSSQGGDTQYF.

The CDR3, as DNA: TGCGCCAGCAGTTCGATCAACACTGAAGCTTTCTTT. Translating it yields CASSSINTEAFF. The chain carries TRBV10-2 and TRBJ1-1; no reliable D call. Germline CDR1 and CDR2: WSHSY and SAAADI. CDR3 length: 12 amino acids. The germline V and J ends were trimmed by 5 bases and 2 bases, with 6 bases remaining between them.